This T cell receptor (beta chain) stems from a study of post-analysis software for immune sequencing data. Study results and limitations: Four or five TRBV segments were significantly more frequent in patients than in controls. TRBV5-6, TRBV5-1 and TRBV20-1 were among these segments.

Germline CDR1 is SGHRS and CDR2 is YFSETQ. J gave up 7 bases and V 0 bases, and 7 bases lay outside the gene matches. The CDR3 covers 15 residues. Concerning this clonotype itself: Its matching antigen is unknown.

Incorporated into the TCR beta cDNA libraries were unique molecular identifiers, which served to reduce PCR and sequencing biases. Using its own MiXCR run on the PCR reads, TCRdb lists one record per CDR3 protein. The sample consists of almost 700,000 distinct CDR3 sequences, approximately 59% of them appearing once. This TCR came from a girl aged 2 to 9 with multiple sclerosis. The chain links TRBV5-1 to TRBJ1-2; 9 bases map to TRBD1. The material sequenced was blood. The CDR3 DNA reads TGCGCCAGCAGCTTGGAACGGACAGGGGTTGGTGGCTACACCTTC. The encoded protein is CASSLERTGVGGYTF.